The 15 T cell receptor beta chains in this list originate from one sample, sequenced in a study of cytomegalovirus exposure and HLA in healthy donors. Amplification used 60 Vbeta primers and 13 Jbeta primers. Repertoires were generated with immunoSEQ multiplex PCR, while TCRdb's copy carries only in-frame clones and drops some. The sample lists 200,000 or so clones, around 83% seen once, with 2.7% in the top ten. Sequencing was done on a sample of PBMCs. Source of these receptors: a woman in her forties in good health and CMV-seronegative.

CDR3 DNA: TGTGCCAGCAGCTGGGATGTGGCAGGGGGCTTCCAAGAGACCCAGTACTTC. Amino acids: CASSWDVAGGFQETQYF. J is TRBJ2-5 and V is TRBV5-8; 8 nucleotides align to TRBD1. V lost 3 bases and J lost 1; bases outside the gene matches: 11. From germline, CDR1 is SGHTS and CDR2 YDEGEE. The CDR3 runs 17 residues.

The V and J genes are TRBV2 and TRBJ2-7; 9 nucleotides match TRBD1. Trimming cost V 7 bases and J 6 bases; bases outside gene matches: 10. Looked up from germline, CDR1 is SNHLY and CDR2 is FYNNEI. The CDR3 totals 14 residues. CDR3 nucleotides: TGTGCCAGCAACATCGGGACAGGGCGCTCCGAGCAGTACTTC. Translating gives CASNIGTGRSEQYF.

CDR3: CASGPGRYEQYF. The CDR3 nucleotides are TGCGCCAGCGGGCCAGGGCGCTACGAGCAGTACTTC. V is TRBV10-1 and J is TRBJ2-7; TRBD1 might be the D (5 bases). The CDR3 is made up of 12 amino acids. V shed 8 bases and J shed 3 bases, with 11 bases lying between them. Germline CDR1 WNHNN, CDR2 SYGVQD (reference sequence).

This sequence joins TRBV7-3 and TRBJ2-5; TRBD1 is a possible D gene (5 bases). The CDR3 covers 14 residues. Germline V gene data show CDR1 as SGHTA and CDR2 as FQGTGA. Trimming pared 2 bases from V and 2 bases from J, leaving 9 bases between. The CDR3 reads CASSLQGRQETQYF. The CDR3 nucleotides read TGTGCCAGCAGCTTACAGGGCCGACAAGAGACCCAGTACTTC.

This clone was counted only a few times. As DNA, the CDR3 is TGCAGCGTTGGGGACAGGGGGGGTAACTATGGCTACACCTTC. It translates to CSVGDRGGNYGYTF. The chain combines TRBV29-1 with TRBJ1-2; TRBD1 matches 11 bases. Looked up from germline, CDR1 is SQVTM and CDR2 is ANQGSEA. The CDR3 is made up of 14 amino acids. V shed 4 bases and J 1 base; nucleotides not matched to a gene: 2.

The chain has TRBV7-8 and TRBJ1-1; the D is unclear. V lost 5 bases, J lost 0 bases, and 10 bases lay in between. CDR1 is SGHVS, CDR2 FQNEAQ, per germline. The CDR3 runs 14 residues. This CDR3 is CASSPLRLNTEAFF. The DNA for the CDR3 is TGTGCCAGCAGCCCTCTACGGTTGAACACTGAAGCTTTCTTT. Supplemented by reference TRBV7-8 and TRBJ1-1, the full variable domain reads GAGVSQSPRYKVAKRGQDVALRCDPISGHVSLFWYQQALGQGPEFLTYFQNEAQLDKSGLPSDRFFAERPEGSVSTLKIQRTQQEDSAVYLCASSPLRLNTEAFFGQGTRLTVV.

The rearrangement links TRBV28 to TRBJ2-1; 12 bases map to TRBD2. The CDR3 is 15 amino acids. Germline V gene data show CDR1 as MDHEN and CDR2 as SYDVKM. Trimming at V came to 2 bases and at J to 6 bases, leaving 2 bases not matched to a gene. CDR3 sequence (DNA): TGTGCCAGCAGTTTAGTGGGACTAGCGGGCAATGAGCAGTTCTTC. Encoded protein: CASSLVGLAGNEQFF.

The genes are TRBV7-8 and TRBJ2-5, with D perhaps TRBD1 (6 bases). Germline V gene lookup returns CDR1 SGHVS and CDR2 FQNEAQ. Trimming took off 5 bases at V and 2 bases at J, with 9 bases between the two ends. The CDR3 spans 13 residues. The CDR3 is CASSLGQQETQYF. The DNA of the CDR3 is TGTGCCAGCAGCCTTGGACAGCAAGAGACCCAGTACTTC.

The gene calls are TRBV5-5 and TRBJ2-1; 12 nucleotides match TRBD2. Losses at the gene ends were 4 bases for V and 8 bases for J; bases not matched to a gene: 10. Per germline, CDR1 SGHKS and CDR2 YYEKEE (reference sequence). The length of the CDR3 is 16 residues. The CDR3 bases are TGTGCCAGCAGCCATATGACTAGCGGGAGCGGCGATGAGCAGTTCTTC. Protein: CASSHMTSGSGDEQFF. Based on the CDR3 plus reference TRBV5-5 and TRBJ2-1, the full variable domain is DAGVTQSPTHLIKTRGQQVTLRCSPISGHKSVSWYQQVLGQGPQFIFQYYEKEERGRGNFPDRFSARQFPNYSSELNVNALLLGDSALYLCASSHMTSGSGDEQFFGPGTRLTVL.

The rearrangement uses TRBV2 and TRBJ1-1, with no clear D. The CDR3 loop spans 13 amino acids. V was trimmed by 5 bases and J by 3 bases, leaving 10 bases between them. The V gene's germline CDR1 is SNHLY and CDR2 FYNNEI. CDR3 protein: CASSQESYTEAFF. In DNA, the CDR3 is TGTGCCAGCAGTCAAGAATCGTACACTGAAGCTTTCTTT.

The CDR3 loop is CASSIGSGEAFF. CDR3 coding DNA: TGTGCCAGTAGTATCGGTAGTGGTGAGGCTTTCTTT. This sequence joins TRBV19 and TRBJ1-1; D remains ambiguous. In germline, CDR1 is LNHDA, CDR2 SQIVND (reference sequence). This CDR3 comprises 12 residues. Trimming pared 3 bases from V and 11 bases from J, leaving 13 bases between.

The V gene is TRBV5-1, the J gene TRBJ2-5; D is perhaps TRBD2 (7 bases). The germline V gene has CDR1 SGHRS and CDR2 YFSETQ. The V end was cut by 4 bases, the J end by 2 bases, with 9 bases between. This CDR3 has 13 residues. The CDR3 reads CASSGGAQETQYF. The DNA for the CDR3 is TGCGCCAGCAGCGGGGGGGCTCAAGAGACCCAGTACTTC.

The gene calls are TRBV5-1 and TRBJ2-3; weak D call: TRBD2 (5 bases). V lost 5 bases and J lost 2, with 21 bases in between. The CDR3 has 17 residues. Germline CDR1 reads SGHRS; CDR2 reads YFSETQ. The CDR3 loop reads CASSSRGGAAITDTQYF. The CDR3 nucleotides read TGCGCCAGCAGTTCCCGCGGCGGAGCGGCAATCACAGATACGCAGTATTTT.

The V gene is TRBV10-3, the J gene TRBJ2-1; TRBD2 matches at 14 bases. The trim removed 7 bases at V and 3 bases at J, leaving 8 bases unmatched. This CDR3 is 17 amino acids long. From germline, CDR1 is ENHRY and CDR2 SYGVKD. DNA for the CDR3: TGTGCCATCAACGGACTAGCGGGAGGACCGGACTACAATGAGCAGTTCTTC. Translated: CAINGLAGGPDYNEQFF.

The V call is TRBV12-5, the J call TRBJ2-7, with D possibly TRBD1 on 5 matching bases. The CDR3 spans 13 residues. Germline V gene lookup returns CDR1 LGHNT and CDR2 FRNRAP. Trimming stripped 5 bases from V and 2 bases from J, with 10 bases between. CDR3 in amino acids: CASGTGFTYEQYF. CDR3 in DNA: TGTGCTAGTGGTACAGGATTTACCTACGAGCAGTACTTC.